Below, one TCR beta chain is given with its context. This sample is drawn from a study of T cells in Graves' hyperthyroidism and ophthalmopathy. Amplification of TCR beta CDR3 regions used RNA as the template. A first-round RT-PCR of the TCR CDR3 used the HTBI primer set. Using its own MiXCR run on the multiplex PCR reads, TCRdb lists one record per CDR3 protein. The table lists about 360,000 distinct CDR3 sequences, approximately 15% of them singletons, with around 21% in the top ten. The ends lost 0 bases at V and 7 bases at J; junction bases unmatched: 0. The CDR3 covers 14 residues. The germline CDR1 and CDR2 sequences are DFQATT and SNEGSKA (reference sequence).

This chain connects TRBV20-1 to TRBJ1-6; 10 nucleotides match TRBD1. The receptor's source is a man aged 25 to 45 with Graves' hyperthyroidism that later progressed to Graves' ophthalmopathy. The sequencing input was blood. The DNA of the CDR3 is TGCAGTGCTAGAGAGGGACAGGGGAATTCACCCCTCCACTTT. Amino acid sequence: CSAREGQGNSPLHF.